This entry lists 10 T cell receptor beta chains sequenced from one sample in a study of graft-versus-host responses after intestinal transplantation. Repertoires were generated with immunoSEQ multiplex PCR, while TCRdb's copy carries only in-frame clones and drops some. The sample has roughly 14,000 clones, around 29% seen once; the top ten hold 3% to 4.5%. Sequencing was performed on alloreactive CD4+ T cells from a mixed lymphocyte reaction culture, taken before intestinal transplant. Subset of the sample: CFSE-low proliferating T cells sorted from approximately six-day pre-transplant mixed lymphocyte reaction (GvH or HvG direction). All receptors come from a human patient who received an intestinal transplant.

V and J are TRBV2 and TRBJ1-5, with 8 bases aligning to TRBD1. V was pared by 5 bases and J by 0 bases, with 6 bases of the junction left unmatched. The CDR3 loop spans 16 amino acids. In germline, CDR1 is SNHLY, CDR2 FYNNEI. CDR3 bases: TGTGCCAGCAGTTTTCAGGGGACAGGTAGCAATCAGCCCCAGCATTTT. Amino acids: CASSFQGTGSNQPQHF.

The chain links TRBV11-2 to TRBJ2-7; TRBD1 matches at 8 bases. CDR3 length equals 15 residues. Germline V gene lookup returns CDR1 SGHAT and CDR2 FQNNGV. The V segment lost 5 bases and the J segment 2 bases; nucleotides outside the gene matches: 8. CDR3 nucleotides: TGTGCCAGCAGCCCGCAGGGGGCTATGCCCTACGAGCAGTACTTC. As protein: CASSPQGAMPYEQYF.

V and J are TRBV6-1 and TRBJ1-2; no firm D call. V lost 5 bases and J 1 base, leaving 8 bases between the germline ends. The length of the CDR3 is 13 residues. Germline V lookup: CDR1 MNHNS, CDR2 SASEGT. CDR3 DNA: TGTGCCAGCAGTAGGAACCTTAACTATGGCTACACCTTC. It is translated as CASSRNLNYGYTF.

This clone occurred a few times. The chain uses TRBV5-1 and TRBJ1-3, with 7 positions matching TRBD1. CDR1 and CDR2 from the germline V gene are SGHRS and YFSETQ. V was pared by 4 bases and J by 2 bases, with 6 bases of the junction left unmatched. This CDR3 is built from 15 residues. CDR3 coding DNA: TGCGCCAGCAGCCCCGGGGACAGAACTGGAAACACCATATATTTT. It codes for CASSPGDRTGNTIYF. The whole variable domain, filled in from reference TRBV5-1 and TRBJ1-3, reads KAGVTQTPRYLIKTRGQQVTLSCSPISGHRSVSWYQQTPGQGLQFLFEYFSETQRNKGNFPGRFSGRQFSNSRSEMNVSTLELGDSALYLCASSPGDRTGNTIYFGEGSWLTVV.

The rearrangement uses TRBV6-1 and TRBJ1-1; D remains unclear. CDR3 length: 11 residues. Germline-derived CDR1 and CDR2 are MNHNS and SASEGT. V was trimmed by 6 bases and J by 4 bases, leaving 6 bases between them. The CDR3 region has the DNA TGTGCCAGCAGCCGGGGCACTGAAGCTTTCTTT. This gives the protein CASSRGTEAFF.

This chain uses TRBV30 with TRBJ1-4; no reliable D call. Germline V gene lookup returns CDR1 GTSNPN and CDR2 SVGIG (reference sequence). Trimming took 0 bases from V and 4 from J, leaving 15 bases between them. The CDR3 is made up of 16 amino acids. In nucleotides, the CDR3 is TGTGCCTGGAGTGTGATCCCAATGGGGAGTAATGAAAAACTGTTTTTT. It specifies CAWSVIPMGSNEKLFF.

The V call is TRBV5-1, the J call TRBJ2-3; D may match TRBD1 or TRBD2 (5 bases each). CDR1 is SGHRS, CDR2 YFSETQ, per germline. The CDR3 contains 14 residues. The ends were cut back, 0 bases at V and 2 bases at J, with 7 bases in the middle. The CDR3 spells CASSLDGTTDTQYF. DNA for the CDR3: TGCGCCAGCAGCTTGGACGGGACCACAGATACGCAGTATTTT.

This rearrangement joins TRBV19 to TRBJ1-2; TRBD1 might be the D (5 bases). Trimming took off 2 bases at V and 0 bases at J, with 10 bases between the two ends. CDR3 length equals 15 residues. Germline CDR1 and CDR2: LNHDA and SQIVND (reference sequence). The DNA for the CDR3 is TGTGCCAGTAGTATATATCCGACAGCTAACTATGGCTACACCTTC. Encoded protein: CASSIYPTANYGYTF. Based on the CDR3 plus reference TRBV19 and TRBJ1-2, the full variable domain is DGGITQSPKYLFRKEGQNVTLSCEQNLNHDAMYWYRQDPGQGLRLIYYSQIVNDFQKGDIAEGYSVSREKKESFPLTVTSAQKNPTAFYLCASSIYPTANYGYTFGSGTRLTVV.

This clone was found a few times. V and J are TRBV11-3 and TRBJ2-2, with 8 bases fitting TRBD2. Germline assignment: CDR1 SGHNT and CDR2 YENEEA. This CDR3 contains 14 residues. The V segment lost 2 bases and the J segment 5 bases; nucleotides outside the gene matches: 1. CDR3 nucleotides: TGTGCCAGCAGCTTACGGGGGGGGACCGGGGAGCTGTTTTTT. This translates into CASSLRGGTGELFF.

The chain couples TRBV6-5 to TRBJ2-2; D remains ambiguous. The V end lost 2 bases, the J end lost 3 bases, and 13 bases lay between the germline ends. CDR1 is MNHEY and CDR2 is SVGAGI in the germline V gene. The CDR3 extends over 16 amino acids. The CDR3 is CASSYRTVRDTGELFF. The CDR3 DNA sequence: TGTGCCAGCAGTTACCGAACCGTCAGAGACACCGGGGAGCTGTTTTTT.